This T cell receptor beta chain derives from a study of tumor and adjacent non-tumor tissue in lung cancer. As regards this clonotype: The antigen remains undetermined. A read error may explain this, as a much larger clone is one base away.

No cell sorting was done before RNA was extracted from the tissue. Findings and caveats of the study: Higher tumor TCR diversity was associated with shorter survival. Tumor tissue had significantly higher TCR diversity than normal lung.

The library came from three nested PCR rounds adapted from ARM-PCR protocols. TCRdb reprocessed the multiplex PCR reads via MiXCR and lists one record per CDR3 protein. The data hold 200,000 to 250,000 distinct CDR3 sequences, with 71% observed a single time. Germline V gene data show CDR1 as MNHNS and CDR2 as SASEGT. The CDR3 length is 17 residues. Source material: lung tumor tissue. The genes are TRBV6-1 and TRBJ1-1; perhaps TRBD1 as D (6 bases). The receptor was isolated from a man aged 55 to 69 with non-small cell lung cancer. The CDR3 loop reads CASCEFLTGQTNTEAFF. The CDR3 DNA follows: TGTGCCAGCTGTGAATTTCTGACAGGCCAGACTAACACTGAAGCTTTCTTT.